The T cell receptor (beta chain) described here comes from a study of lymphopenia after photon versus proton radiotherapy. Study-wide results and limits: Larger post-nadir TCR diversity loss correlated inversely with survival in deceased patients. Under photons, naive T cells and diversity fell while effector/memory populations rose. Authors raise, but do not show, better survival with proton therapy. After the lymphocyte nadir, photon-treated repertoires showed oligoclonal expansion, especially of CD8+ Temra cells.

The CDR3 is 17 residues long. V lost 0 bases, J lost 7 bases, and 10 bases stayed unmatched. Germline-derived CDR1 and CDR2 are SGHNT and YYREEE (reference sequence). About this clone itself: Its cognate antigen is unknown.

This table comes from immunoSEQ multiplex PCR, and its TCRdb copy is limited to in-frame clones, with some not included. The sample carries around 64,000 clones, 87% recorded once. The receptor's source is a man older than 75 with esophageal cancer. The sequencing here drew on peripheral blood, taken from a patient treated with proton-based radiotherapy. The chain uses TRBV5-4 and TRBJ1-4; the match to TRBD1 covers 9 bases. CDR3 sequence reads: CASSLAETGGSREKLFF. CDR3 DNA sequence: TGTGCCAGCAGCTTGGCCGAGACAGGGGGTTCTCGTGAAAAACTGTTTTTT.